What follows are 19 T cell receptor beta chains derived from one specimen sequenced in a study of graft-versus-host responses after intestinal transplantation. Produced via immunoSEQ multiplex PCR; TCRdb's table is partial and in-frame only. Here the sample spans roughly 5,100 clones, around 83% being singletons. Graft specimens yielded both intraepithelial and lamina propria lymphocytes. This specimen was ileum tissue, taken about 130 days after intestinal transplantation. The receptors come from a human patient who received an intestinal transplant, so some T cells may come from the graft donor.

This rearrangement joins TRBV4-2 to TRBJ1-5, with D unclear. The CDR3 has 13 residues. V lost 1 base, J lost 3 bases, and 4 bases lay in between. Germline CDR1 is LGHNA and CDR2 is YNFKEQ. Here the CDR3 DNA reads TGTGCCAGCAGCCAAGTCTACAATCAGCCCCAGCATTTT. Encoded protein: CASSQVYNQPQHF.

This chain links TRBV18 with TRBJ1-6, with D unclear. This CDR3 spans 16 amino acids. In germline, CDR1 is KGHSH, CDR2 LQKENI. V lost 2 bases and J 5 bases, leaving 13 bases between the germline ends. The CDR3 sequence: CASSPWETADNSPLHF. In nucleotides, the CDR3 is TGTGCCAGCTCACCATGGGAGACCGCGGATAATTCACCCCTCCACTTT.

A few counts support this clone. V is TRBV7-3 and J is TRBJ1-2; D ambiguous. CDR3 length: 15 amino acids. Germline V CDR1 and CDR2: SGHTA, FQGTGA. V was shortened by 5 bases and J by 4 bases, with 17 bases between the two germline ends. The CDR3 DNA reads TGTGCCAGCAGCCCCGGTGTGGGTAAGGGCTATGGCTACACCTTC. Its protein product is CASSPGVGKGYGYTF.

The J gene is TRBJ2-7, the V gene TRBV6-5; 10 bases align to TRBD1. This CDR3 region has 16 residues. Germline V gene data show CDR1 as MNHEY and CDR2 as SVGAGI. The junction had 9 bases not matched to a gene; V was cut back by 3 bases and J by 4 bases. CDR3 nucleotide sequence: TGTGCCAGCAGTTATCGTTCCGGGACAGGGGTTTACGAGCAGTACTTC. Translating gives CASSYRSGTGVYEQYF.

Concerning this clone: One end of the junction does not line up with germline, which may come from a read error. The chain uses TRBV28 and TRBJ1-5; weak D call: TRBD1 (5 bases). CDR1 is MDHEN, CDR2 SYDVKM, per germline. The CDR3 extends over 16 amino acids. The CDR3 sequence is CARSFPGGGSNQPQHF. CDR3 coding DNA: TGTGCCCGCAGTTTCCCGGGGGGGGGTAGCAATCAGCCCCAGCATTTT.

The count of this clone is one. The DNA of the CDR3 is TGCGCCAGCAGCCACCCGGGACTAGCGGGAGGAAGGCAGTACTTC. Protein: CASSHPGLAGGRQYF. The rearrangement uses TRBV4-1 and TRBJ2-7; the match to TRBD2 covers 15 bases. The CDR3 extends over 15 amino acids. Germline V gene data show CDR1 as MGHRA and CDR2 as YSYEKL. Trimming removed 3 bases from V and 9 bases from J; junction bases left unmatched: 6.

V and J are TRBV6-5 and TRBJ1-2; D uncertain. CDR3 length: 16 residues. Trimming removed 0 bases at V and 3 bases at J, with 14 bases between. CDR1 and CDR2 (germline): MNHEY, SVGAGI. In DNA form, the CDR3 reads TGTGCCAGCAGTTACTCAGGCTCCTCTCTCTACTATGGCTACACCTTC. Protein sequence: CASSYSGSSLYYGYTF.

The V call is TRBV5-1, the J call TRBJ2-1; D is possibly TRBD1 (6 bases). The CDR3 totals 16 residues. Germline V gene lookup returns CDR1 SGHRS and CDR2 YFSETQ. The ends were cut back, 1 base at V and 2 bases at J, with 13 bases in the middle. CDR3 nucleotide sequence: TGCGCCAGCAGCTTGCAGGGGTTCGATGCCTACAATGAGCAGTTCTTC. As protein: CASSLQGFDAYNEQFF.

V is TRBV30 and J is TRBJ2-5; TRBD1 matches at 8 bases. Per the germline V gene, CDR1 is GTSNPN and CDR2 is SVGIG (reference sequence). V dropped 2 bases and J dropped 5; count of bases not matched to a gene: 28. The CDR3 is 21 amino acids. DNA of the CDR3: TGTGCCTGGAGTCACCCAAAAGACACCCTCCCTCGGACAGGGACCGAGGAGACCCAGTACTTC. This translates into CAWSHPKDTLPRTGTEETQYF. Full variable domain (outside the CDR3, taken from reference TRBV30 and TRBJ2-5): SQTIHQWPATLVQPVGSPLSLECTVEGTSNPNLYWYRQAAGRGLQLLFYSVGIGQISSEVPQNLSASRPQDRQFILSSKKLLLSDSGFYLCAWSHPKDTLPRTGTEETQYFGPGTRLLVL.

J is TRBJ1-1 and V is TRBV10-3, with D hard to call. Germline assignment: CDR1 ENHRY and CDR2 SYGVKD. Trimming left V 3 bases short and J 2 bases short, with 1 base between. This CDR3 region has 11 residues. The CDR3 loop reads CAISDNTEAFF. In nucleotides, the CDR3 is TGTGCCATCAGTGATAACACTGAAGCTTTCTTT.

The chain recombines TRBV6-4 with TRBJ2-2, with D possibly matching TRBD2 (5 bases). The germline CDR1 and CDR2 sequences are MRHNA and SNTAGT. Trimming pared 0 bases from V and 3 bases from J, leaving 5 bases between. There are 14 residues in the CDR3. The CDR3 DNA reads TGTGCCAGCAGTGACTCTAGCGACACCGGGGAGCTGTTTTTT. Translation: CASSDSSDTGELFF.

The chain carries TRBV7-9 and TRBJ1-4; 10 bases line up with TRBD1. Losses at the gene ends were 1 base for V and 7 bases for J; bases not matched to a gene: 0. The germline CDR1 and CDR2 sequences are SEHNR and FQNEAQ (reference sequence). The CDR3 is made up of 14 amino acids. CDR3 protein: CASSLGTGGEKLFF. For the CDR3, the DNA is TGTGCCAGCAGCTTAGGGACAGGGGGTGAAAAACTGTTTTTT.

The chain is built from TRBV2 and TRBJ2-7; D remains ambiguous. Germline assignment: CDR1 SNHLY and CDR2 FYNNEI. The CDR3 has 13 residues. Trimming shortened V by 3 bases and J by 5 bases, and 11 bases separated the two germline ends. CDR3 in DNA: TGTGCCAGCAGTGAGGGTAGACAACACGAGCAGTACTTC. Its protein product is CASSEGRQHEQYF.

V is TRBV2 and J is TRBJ2-1; tentative D call: TRBD2 (6 bases). V lost 2 bases and J lost 3, with 14 bases in between. The germline V gene encodes CDR1 SNHLY and CDR2 FYNNEI. The CDR3 contains 16 residues. The DNA for the CDR3 is TGTGCCAGCAGTGAAATATCGGGGGTCTACTACAATGAGCAGTTCTTC. Translated, it gives CASSEISGVYYNEQFF.

This clone was observed once. The rearrangement uses TRBV10-3 and TRBJ1-2; 10 bases are a match to TRBD1. There are 16 residues in the CDR3. The germline CDR1 and CDR2 sequences are ENHRY and SYGVKD. J gave up 2 bases and V 0 bases, and 3 bases lay outside the gene matches. CDR3 bases: TGTGCCATCAGTGAGTCCGACAGGGGGCGCAACTATGGCTACACCTTC. Protein: CAISESDRGRNYGYTF.

The rearrangement links TRBV28 to TRBJ1-6; D unresolved. This CDR3 region has 13 residues. CDR1 and CDR2 from the germline V gene are MDHEN and SYDVKM. Trimming left V 3 bases short and J 4 bases short, with 4 bases between. For the CDR3, the DNA is TGTGCCAGCAGTTTTGGATATAATTCACCCCTCCACTTT. It is translated as CASSFGYNSPLHF.

This clone has only one observation. The chain uses TRBV7-8 and TRBJ1-4; TRBD1 aligns across 7 bases. Germline values: CDR1 SGHVS, CDR2 FQNEAQ. The CDR3 sequence is 15 residues long. Germline trimming cut 6 bases from V and 7 bases from J; bases unmatched to any gene: 11. Here the CDR3 DNA reads TGTGCCAGCAGACAAAATACAGGGGCTGGTGAAAAACTGTTTTTT. This translates into CASRQNTGAGEKLFF.

V is TRBV7-2 and J is TRBJ2-7, with D possibly matching TRBD1 (6 bases). V was pared by 5 bases and J by 5 bases, with 13 bases between. The germline gives CDR1 SGHTA, CDR2 FQGNSA. CDR3 length: 13 residues. CDR3 in DNA: TGTGCCAGCAGCCGAACAGGGTCCCACGAGCAGTACTTC. This gives the protein CASSRTGSHEQYF.

This chain joins TRBV2 and TRBJ2-3; 10 bases are a match to TRBD2. This CDR3 spans 19 amino acids. The V and J ends lost 4 bases and 0 bases, in that order; junction bases with no gene match: 13. CDR1 and CDR2 from the germline V gene are SNHLY and FYNNEI. The CDR3 region is CASSGLAGEPSASTDTQYF. CDR3 nucleotides: TGTGCCAGCAGTGGGCTAGCGGGAGAGCCCTCGGCTAGCACAGATACGCAGTATTTT. Full variable domain (outside the CDR3, taken from reference TRBV2 and TRBJ2-3): EPEVTQTPSHQVTQMGQEVILRCVPISNHLYFYWYRQILGQKVEFLVSFYNNEISEKSEIFDDQFSVERPDGSNFTLKIRSTKLEDSAMYFCASSGLAGEPSASTDTQYFGPGTRLTVL.